The present TCR beta chain was sequenced within a study of blood T cell repertoires in COVID-19. Study-wide background: Spain, Italy and the United States supplied samples that represented acute and convalescent COVID-19. In each case, the material was cDNA or gDNA derived from T cells, B-cell-depleted T cells, or PBMCs.

Germline assignment: CDR1 SEHNR and CDR2 FQNEAQ (reference sequence). The CDR3 sequence is 15 residues long. Here immunoSEQ multiplex PCR was the method, and the copy in TCRdb shows in-frame clones only, minus some. The table has around 200,000 clones, roughly 80% seen once. This sequence joins TRBV7-9 and TRBJ2-7; TRBD1 agrees at 8 bases. The J call is doubtful: the DNA matches TRBJ2-1 better. This receptor was obtained from a woman aged 40 to 50 with active or convalescent COVID-19. Sequencing was carried out using peripheral blood. CDR3 coding DNA: TGTGCCAGCAGCCCAAACAGGGGGGCCTCGGCTGAGCAGTTCTTC. This translates into CASSPNRGASAEQFF.